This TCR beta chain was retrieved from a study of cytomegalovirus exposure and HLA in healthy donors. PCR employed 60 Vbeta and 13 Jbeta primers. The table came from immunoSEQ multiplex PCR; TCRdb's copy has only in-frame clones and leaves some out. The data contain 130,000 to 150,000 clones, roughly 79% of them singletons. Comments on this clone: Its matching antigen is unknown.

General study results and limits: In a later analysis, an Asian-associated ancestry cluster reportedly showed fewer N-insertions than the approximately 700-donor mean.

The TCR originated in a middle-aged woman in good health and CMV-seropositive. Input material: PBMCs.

Here the CDR3 reads CASSPVGQGARVEGYTF. CDR3 sequence (DNA): TGTGCCAGCAGCCCGGTTGGACAGGGGGCAAGGGTGGAGGGCTACACCTTC. The rearrangement uses TRBV5-6 and TRBJ1-2, with 11 bases identical to TRBD1. CDR1 and CDR2 from the germline V gene are SGHDT and YYEEEE. This CDR3 is built from 17 residues. Trimming removed 4 bases from V and 8 bases from J; junction bases left unmatched: 16.